Reported below is one T cell receptor beta chain. What it binds is not known. The record originates from a study of cytotoxic CD8 clonotypes in ibrutinib-treated CLL. The wider study: Of a cohort that held about 12 relapsed/refractory and around 16 treatment-naive patients, around 18 were IGHV unmutated. Among the samples, the mean was roughly 280,000 productive templates and over 90,000 productive rearrangements.

Germline assignment: CDR1 LNHDA and CDR2 SQIVND (reference sequence). Trimming took off 3 bases at V and 5 bases at J, with 17 bases between the two ends. The CDR3 loop spans 15 amino acids. Study-wide results and caveats: While tracking circulating CD8+ T-cell counts, baseline clonality exceeded that of age-matched healthy donors. Stable or contracted on treatment, public clonotypes were also uncommon.

The data were produced by immunoSEQ multiplex PCR, yet TCRdb's version contains in-frame clones alone and is incomplete. The table lists approximately 29,000 clones, about 62% of them singletons. The clonotype originates from a human donor with chronic lymphocytic leukemia. Sequencing used PBMCs, obtained before ibrutinib treatment. V gene TRBV19 combines with J gene TRBJ2-7; a weak D match, TRBD2 (5 bases). CDR3 DNA sequence: TGTGCCAGTAGTATGTGGTCTGGATGGGGAGACGAGCAGTACTTC. Protein product: CASSMWSGWGDEQYF.